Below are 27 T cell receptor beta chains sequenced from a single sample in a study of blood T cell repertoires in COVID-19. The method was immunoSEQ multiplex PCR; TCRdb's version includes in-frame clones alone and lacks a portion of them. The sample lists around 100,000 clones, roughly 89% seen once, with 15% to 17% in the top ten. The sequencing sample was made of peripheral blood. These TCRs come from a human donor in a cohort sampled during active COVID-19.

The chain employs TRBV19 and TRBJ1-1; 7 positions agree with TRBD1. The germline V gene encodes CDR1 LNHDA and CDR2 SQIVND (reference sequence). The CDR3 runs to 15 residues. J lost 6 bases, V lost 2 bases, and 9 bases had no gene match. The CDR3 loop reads CASSINWRGQAEAFF. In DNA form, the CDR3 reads TGTGCCAGTAGTATAAATTGGAGGGGGCAAGCTGAAGCTTTCTTT.

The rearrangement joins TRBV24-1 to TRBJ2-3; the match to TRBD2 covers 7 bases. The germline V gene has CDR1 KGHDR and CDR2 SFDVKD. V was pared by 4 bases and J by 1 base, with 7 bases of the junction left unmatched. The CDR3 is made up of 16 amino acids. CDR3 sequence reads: CATSDIAAGGTDTQYF. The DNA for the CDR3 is TGTGCCACCAGTGACATAGCGGCGGGGGGCACAGATACGCAGTATTTT.

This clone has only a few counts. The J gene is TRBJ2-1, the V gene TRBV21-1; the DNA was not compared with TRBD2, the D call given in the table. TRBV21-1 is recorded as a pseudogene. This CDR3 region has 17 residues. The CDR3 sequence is CASSSKVHGSGYNEQFF. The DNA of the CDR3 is TGTGCCAGCAGCAGTAAGGTTCACGGGTCTGGTTACAATGAGCAGTTCTTC.

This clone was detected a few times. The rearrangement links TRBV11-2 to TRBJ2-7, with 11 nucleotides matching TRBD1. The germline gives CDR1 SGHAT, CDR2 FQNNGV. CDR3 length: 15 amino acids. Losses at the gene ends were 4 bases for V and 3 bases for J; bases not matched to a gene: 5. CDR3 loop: CASSWTGTGGYEQYF. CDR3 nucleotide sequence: TGTGCCAGCAGCTGGACCGGGACAGGGGGCTACGAGCAGTACTTC.

The CDR3 is CASSPPWVEVSSYNEQFF. The CDR3, as DNA: TGTGCCAGCAGCCCGCCCTGGGTGGAGGTCAGTTCTTACAATGAGCAGTTCTTC. The V call is TRBV28, the J call TRBJ2-1; possible D gene TRBD2, 5 bases. Per the germline V gene, CDR1 is MDHEN and CDR2 is SYDVKM. The CDR3 loop spans 18 amino acids. Trimming left V 6 bases short and J 4 bases short, with 25 bases between.

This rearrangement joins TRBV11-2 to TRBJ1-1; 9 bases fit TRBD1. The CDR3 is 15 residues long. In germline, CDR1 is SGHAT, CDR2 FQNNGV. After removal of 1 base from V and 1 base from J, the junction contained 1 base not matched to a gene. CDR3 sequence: CASSLAGQGNTEAFF. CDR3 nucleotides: TGTGCCAGCAGCTTAGCGGGACAGGGGAACACTGAAGCTTTCTTT.

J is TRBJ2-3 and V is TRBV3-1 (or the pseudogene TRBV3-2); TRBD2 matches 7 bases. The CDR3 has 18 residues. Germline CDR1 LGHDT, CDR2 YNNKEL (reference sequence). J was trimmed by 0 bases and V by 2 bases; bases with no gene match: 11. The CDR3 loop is CASSQILSSGTSTDTQYF. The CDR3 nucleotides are TGTGCCAGCAGCCAAATCCTATCTAGCGGCACGAGCACAGATACGCAGTATTTT.

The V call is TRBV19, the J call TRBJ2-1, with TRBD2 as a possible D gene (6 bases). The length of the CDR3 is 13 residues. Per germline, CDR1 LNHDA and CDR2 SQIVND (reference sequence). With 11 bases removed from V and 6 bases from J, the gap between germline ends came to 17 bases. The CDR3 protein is CARRPERVNEQFF. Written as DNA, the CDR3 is TGTGCCCGGAGGCCCGAGCGGGTCAATGAGCAGTTCTTC.

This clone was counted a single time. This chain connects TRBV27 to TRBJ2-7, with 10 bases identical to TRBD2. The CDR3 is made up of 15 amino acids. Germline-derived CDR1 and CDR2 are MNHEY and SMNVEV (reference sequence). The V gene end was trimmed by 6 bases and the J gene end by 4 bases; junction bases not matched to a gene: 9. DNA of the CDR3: TGTGCCAGCAGCCTCGCTAGCGGGAGTGTGTACGAGCAGTACTTC. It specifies CASSLASGSVYEQYF.

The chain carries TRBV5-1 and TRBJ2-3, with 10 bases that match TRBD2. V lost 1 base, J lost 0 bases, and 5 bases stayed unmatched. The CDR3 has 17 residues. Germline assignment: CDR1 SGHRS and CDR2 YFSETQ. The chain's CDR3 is CASSLSSGGLSTDTQYF. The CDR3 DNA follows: TGCGCCAGCAGCTTGTCTAGCGGGGGACTTAGCACAGATACGCAGTATTTT.

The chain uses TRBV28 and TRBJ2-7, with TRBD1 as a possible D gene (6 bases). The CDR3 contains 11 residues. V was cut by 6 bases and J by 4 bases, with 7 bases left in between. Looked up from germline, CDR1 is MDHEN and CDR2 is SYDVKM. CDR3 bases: TGTGCCAGCAGCCAGGGGTACGAGCAGTACTTC. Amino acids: CASSQGYEQYF.

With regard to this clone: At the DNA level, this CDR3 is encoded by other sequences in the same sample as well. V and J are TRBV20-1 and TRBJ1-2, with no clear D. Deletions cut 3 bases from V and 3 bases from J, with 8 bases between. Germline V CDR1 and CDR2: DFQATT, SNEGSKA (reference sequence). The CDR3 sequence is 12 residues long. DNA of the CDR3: TGCAGTGCTAGTTTGTCGGACTATGGCTACACCTTC. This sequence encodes CSASLSDYGYTF.

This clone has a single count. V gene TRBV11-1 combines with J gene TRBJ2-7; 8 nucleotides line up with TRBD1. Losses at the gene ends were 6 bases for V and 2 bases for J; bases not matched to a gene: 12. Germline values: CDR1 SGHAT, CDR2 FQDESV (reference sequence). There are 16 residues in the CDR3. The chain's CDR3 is CASSLTTGESTYEQYF. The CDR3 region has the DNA TGTGCCAGCAGTCTTACGACAGGGGAATCTACCTACGAGCAGTACTTC.

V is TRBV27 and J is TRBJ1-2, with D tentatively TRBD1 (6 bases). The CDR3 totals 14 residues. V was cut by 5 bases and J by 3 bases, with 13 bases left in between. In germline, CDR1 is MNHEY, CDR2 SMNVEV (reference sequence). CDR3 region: CASSPRQVYYGYTF. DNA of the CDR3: TGTGCCAGCAGTCCCAGACAGGTCTACTATGGCTACACCTTC.

CDR3 region: CSVDPDRHTEAFF. CDR3 DNA: TGCAGCGTTGACCCGGACAGACACACTGAAGCTTTCTTT. J is TRBJ1-1 and V is TRBV29-1; weak D call: TRBD1 (6 bases). The V end was cut by 3 bases, the J end by 3 bases, with 11 bases between. Looked up from germline, CDR1 is SQVTM and CDR2 is ANQGSEA. The CDR3 has 13 amino acids.

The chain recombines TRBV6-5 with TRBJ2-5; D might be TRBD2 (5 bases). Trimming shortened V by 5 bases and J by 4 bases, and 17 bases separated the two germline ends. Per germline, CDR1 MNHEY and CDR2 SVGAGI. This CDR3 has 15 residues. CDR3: CASSLGALGRETQYF. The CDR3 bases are TGTGCCAGCAGTCTGGGAGCTTTAGGGCGAGAGACCCAGTACTTC.

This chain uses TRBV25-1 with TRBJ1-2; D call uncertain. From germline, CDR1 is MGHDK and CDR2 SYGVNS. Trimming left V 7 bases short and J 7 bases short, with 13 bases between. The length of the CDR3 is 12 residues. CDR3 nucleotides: TGTGCCAGCATGAACCGTCGCAGTGGCTACACCTTC. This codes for CASMNRRSGYTF.

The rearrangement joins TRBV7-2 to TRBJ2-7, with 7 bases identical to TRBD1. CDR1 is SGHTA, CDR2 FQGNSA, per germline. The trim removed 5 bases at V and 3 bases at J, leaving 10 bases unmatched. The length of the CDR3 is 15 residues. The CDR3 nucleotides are TGTGCCAGCAGCCCGTCGACAGGGCAAGGCTACGAGCAGTACTTC. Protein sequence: CASSPSTGQGYEQYF.

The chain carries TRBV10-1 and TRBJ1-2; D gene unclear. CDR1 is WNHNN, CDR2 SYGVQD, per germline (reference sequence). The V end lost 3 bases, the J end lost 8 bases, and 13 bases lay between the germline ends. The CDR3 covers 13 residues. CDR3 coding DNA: TGCGCCAGCAGTGAAGGCAGAGCGGGCGGCTACACCTTC. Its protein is CASSEGRAGGYTF.

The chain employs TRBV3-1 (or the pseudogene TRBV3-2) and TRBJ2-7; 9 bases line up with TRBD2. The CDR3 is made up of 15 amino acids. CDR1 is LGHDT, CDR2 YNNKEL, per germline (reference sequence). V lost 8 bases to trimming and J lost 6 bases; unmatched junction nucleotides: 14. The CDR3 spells CASSEAGGLKGEQYF. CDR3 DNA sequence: TGTGCCAGCTCTGAAGCGGGGGGCCTCAAAGGCGAGCAGTACTTC.

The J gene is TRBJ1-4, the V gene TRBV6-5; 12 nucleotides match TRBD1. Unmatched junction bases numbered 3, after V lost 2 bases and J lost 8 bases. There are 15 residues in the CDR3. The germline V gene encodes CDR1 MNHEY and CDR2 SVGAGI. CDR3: CASSYTGQGAEKLFF. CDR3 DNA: TGTGCCAGCAGTTACACGGGACAGGGGGCCGAAAAACTGTTTTTT.

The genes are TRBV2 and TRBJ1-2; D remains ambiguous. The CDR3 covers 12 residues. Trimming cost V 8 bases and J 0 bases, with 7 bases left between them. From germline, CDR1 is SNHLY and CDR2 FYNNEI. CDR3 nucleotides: TGTGCCAGCGGTGTAACTAACTATGGCTACACCTTC. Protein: CASGVTNYGYTF.

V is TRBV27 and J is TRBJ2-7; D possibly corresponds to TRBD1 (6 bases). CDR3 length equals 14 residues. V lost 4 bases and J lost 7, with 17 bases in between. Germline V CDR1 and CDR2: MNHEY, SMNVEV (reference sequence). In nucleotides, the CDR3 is TGTGCCAGCAGTTCAACAGGGCACGGTAGAGAGCAGTACTTC. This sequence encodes CASSSTGHGREQYF.

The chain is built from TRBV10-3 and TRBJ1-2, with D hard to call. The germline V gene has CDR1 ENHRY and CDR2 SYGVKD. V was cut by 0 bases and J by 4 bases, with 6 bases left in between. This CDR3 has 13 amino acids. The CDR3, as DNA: TGTGCCATCAGTGAGTCGGGCAGCTATGGCTACACCTTC. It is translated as CAISESGSYGYTF.

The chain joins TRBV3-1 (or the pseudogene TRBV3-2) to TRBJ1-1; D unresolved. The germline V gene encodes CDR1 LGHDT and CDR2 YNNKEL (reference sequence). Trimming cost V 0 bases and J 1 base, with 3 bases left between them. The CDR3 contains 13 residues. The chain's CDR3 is CASSQDRNTEAFF. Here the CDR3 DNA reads TGTGCCAGCAGCCAAGACAGGAACACTGAAGCTTTCTTT.

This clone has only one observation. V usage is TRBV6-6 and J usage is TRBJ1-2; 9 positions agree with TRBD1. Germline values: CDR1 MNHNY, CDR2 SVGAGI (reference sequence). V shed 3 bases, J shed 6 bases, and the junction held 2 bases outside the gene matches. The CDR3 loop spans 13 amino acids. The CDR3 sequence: CASSYGTGNGYTF. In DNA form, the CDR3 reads TGTGCCAGCAGTTATGGGACAGGGAATGGCTACACCTTC.

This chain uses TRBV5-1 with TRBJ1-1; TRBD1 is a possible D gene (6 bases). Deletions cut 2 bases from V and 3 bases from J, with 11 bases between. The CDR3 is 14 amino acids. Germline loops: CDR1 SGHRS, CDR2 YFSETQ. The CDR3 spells CASSFGRGDTEAFF. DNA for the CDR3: TGCGCCAGCAGCTTCGGCAGGGGTGACACTGAAGCTTTCTTT.